Listed here is a single T cell receptor beta chain. The data originate from a study of blood T cell repertoires in COVID-19. In the original analysis: Nucleated cell counts were estimated from reference gene primer amplification. Sequencing used immunoSEQ multiplex PCR; TCRdb keeps in-frame clones, though not all of them. D and trimming come from the DNA, and the V and J calls and clone size come from that table. Altogether roughly 100,000 clones are present, approximately 84% being singletons, with the ten largest covering about 23%. V gave up 5 bases and J gave up 2 bases, with 7 bases separating them. The germline CDR1 and CDR2 sequences are SEHNR and FQNEAQ (reference sequence). This CDR3 has 13 amino acids.

The chain employs TRBV7-9 and TRBJ1-3; the D gene is possibly TRBD1 (5 bases). The receptor's source is an elderly man with active or convalescent COVID-19. Sequencing was performed on peripheral blood. The CDR3 is CASSPGPGNTIYF. The CDR3 nucleotides are TGTGCCAGCAGCCCAGGGCCTGGAAACACCATATATTTT.